This TCR beta chain was sequenced for a study of regulatory T cells in long-lasting Graves disease. Study results and limitations: TRBV28, TRBJ1-2 and TRBJ2-5 were segments that persistent disease favored.

With respect to this clonotype: Its target is not known.

This CDR3 region has 18 residues. Germline trimming cut 6 bases from V and 0 bases from J; bases unmatched to any gene: 14. The sample's time point: newly diagnosed GD, antithyroid drugs for less than 3 months. PBMC-extracted RNA yielded the TCR library. The authors built TCR beta libraries using iRepertoire HTBI primers and Arm-PCR of CDR3 regions. As handled by the study authors: Across the samples, identification revealed roughly 56 TRBV and about 13 TRBJ segments. In TCRdb, the multiplex PCR reads were re-called with MiXCR into one record per CDR3 protein. None of the V and J calls come from the authors' own analysis; TCRdb made them. The table records approximately 440,000 distinct CDR3 sequences, about 16% of them present only once. Separately, the same data were catalogued under a study of T cells in Graves' hyperthyroidism and ophthalmopathy.

V usage is TRBV12-3 or TRBV12-4 and J usage is TRBJ1-5, with 7 bases aligning to TRBD1. The clonotype originates from a man between 35 and 55 years old with Graves disease. The sequences come from peripheral blood mononuclear cells (PBMCs), collected at new diagnosis, from a patient treated with antithyroid drugs. CDR3 coding DNA: TGTGCCAGCAGGGGGGGGGCAACAGGGGTCTATAGCAATCAGCCCCAGCATTTT. Its protein product is CASRGGATGVYSNQPQHF.